This T cell receptor beta chain was observed in a study of blood T cell repertoires in COVID-19. Study-level background: Acute and convalescent COVID-19 specimens originated in the United States, Italy and Spain. Sources were T cells, B-cell-depleted T cells, or PBMCs; the material itself was cDNA or gDNA.

Method: immunoSEQ multiplex PCR; TCRdb's copy keeps in-frame clones and lacks some. The sample lists 55,000 to 85,000 clones; more than 75% were seen once. Only one count was recorded for this clone. This CDR3 comprises 13 residues. Losses at the gene ends were 6 bases for V and 7 bases for J; bases not matched to a gene: 5. Sequenced sample: peripheral blood. This sequence joins TRBV12-3 or TRBV12-4 and TRBJ2-1; 8 nucleotides align to TRBD1. The receptor comes from a human donor in a cohort sampled during active COVID-19. The CDR3, as DNA: TGTGCCAGCAGCAATCGACAGGGGAATGAGCAGTTCTTC. Amino acid sequence: CASSNRQGNEQFF.